These 22 T cell receptor beta chains share one sample of origin, sequenced in a study of blood T cell repertoires in COVID-19 (dated by TCRdb to 2019 to 2021). Library construction relied on the immunoSEQ multiplex PCR assay. TCRdb obtained this table from immuneACCESS and retained in-frame rearrangements with V and J assigned. These tables miss some clones; where compared with another copy, unresolved V genes account for less than half of the shortfall, and the remainder is unexplained. For this sample there are about 46,000 clones; approximately 80% appear just once. Of the sample, approximately 8.2% falls within the top ten clones. Sequenced input: peripheral blood. The receptors were sampled from a man in his 60s with acute or convalescent COVID-19.

The J gene is TRBJ1-1, the V gene TRBV12-3 or TRBV12-4, with D possibly being TRBD1 (6 bases). The CDR3 is 12 residues long. Trimming took 8 bases from V and 4 from J, leaving 11 bases between them. The CDR3, as DNA: TGTGCCAGCGACAGGACGGGCACTGAAGCTTTCTTT. Its translation: CASDRTGTEAFF.

This chain uses TRBV29-1 with TRBJ1-2; TRBD1 matches at 7 bases. Germline CDR1 is SQVTM and CDR2 is ANQGSEA. J gave up 4 bases and V 5 bases, and 1 base lay outside the gene matches. This CDR3 contains 11 residues. CDR3 sequence: CSVRDSYGYTF. CDR3 in DNA: TGCAGCGTTCGGGACAGCTATGGCTACACCTTC.

This clone was picked up one time. The J gene is TRBJ1-2, the V gene TRBV4-2; 7 bases map to TRBD1. Looked up from germline, CDR1 is LGHNA and CDR2 is YNFKEQ. Trimming removed 4 bases from V and 1 base from J; junction bases left unmatched: 12. The CDR3 runs 17 residues. The CDR3 DNA is TGTGCCAGCAGCCCCGGTTTGGGGGACAGCGATAACTATGGCTACACCTTC. Translating gives CASSPGLGDSDNYGYTF.

The rearrangement links TRBV4-2 to TRBJ1-6, with D maybe TRBD1 (5 bases). In germline, CDR1 is LGHNA, CDR2 YNFKEQ. CDR3 size: 16 residues. V was clipped by 1 base and J by 5 bases, with 12 bases between them. The CDR3 region is CASSQVAGRNNSPLHF. In DNA form, the CDR3 reads TGTGCCAGCAGCCAAGTAGCGGGACGGAATAATTCACCCCTCCACTTT.

In nucleotides, the CDR3 is TGTGCCAGCAGCCTCAGGACAGGTGAAGCTTTCTTT. This encodes CASSLRTGEAFF. This chain joins TRBV7-2 and TRBJ1-1, with TRBD1 matching 7 bases. This CDR3 has 12 amino acids. V gave up 5 bases and J gave up 7 bases; unmatched junction bases: 4. CDR1 is SGHTA, CDR2 FQGNSA, per germline.

The chain has TRBV10-3 and TRBJ2-7; TRBD1 matches at 7 bases. Germline assignment: CDR1 ENHRY and CDR2 SYGVKD. V dropped 3 bases and J dropped 3; count of bases not matched to a gene: 5. The CDR3 contains 14 residues. CDR3 sequence (DNA): TGTGCCATCAGTGACGGGACAGCGATCTACGAGCAGTACTTC. It yields the protein CAISDGTAIYEQYF.

The chain combines TRBV18 with TRBJ1-6; weak D call: TRBD1 (5 bases). In germline, CDR1 is KGHSH, CDR2 LQKENI. The CDR3 runs 13 residues. The ends were cut back, 4 bases at V and 7 bases at J, with 8 bases in the middle. The CDR3 DNA is TGTGCCAGCTCACAGGGGAGGAATTCACCCCTCCACTTT. Translated, it gives CASSQGRNSPLHF.

The genes are TRBV11-2 and TRBJ2-3; TRBD2 is a possible D gene (6 bases). Trimming removed 1 base at V and 1 base at J, with 9 bases between. CDR3 length: 15 residues. The germline V gene encodes CDR1 SGHAT and CDR2 FQNNGV. This chain's CDR3 is CASSLGASGTDTQYF. DNA for the CDR3: TGTGCCAGCAGCTTAGGGGCTAGCGGCACAGATACGCAGTATTTT.

DNA for the CDR3: TGTGCCACCTCCCCCGGGGTAGGAAGCTCCTACGAGCAGTACTTC. This sequence encodes CATSPGVGSSYEQYF. The genes are TRBV19 and TRBJ2-7, with D possibly matching TRBD2 (5 bases). The germline V gene has CDR1 LNHDA and CDR2 SQIVND (reference sequence). The CDR3 totals 15 residues. V was clipped by 10 bases and J by 0 bases, with 19 bases between them.

This clone was observed a single time. The V call is TRBV19, the J call TRBJ1-5; D is perhaps TRBD1 (6 bases). V lost 1 base and J 6 bases, leaving 16 bases between the germline ends. Germline CDR1 and CDR2: LNHDA and SQIVND (reference sequence). This CDR3 comprises 16 residues. The CDR3 loop is CASSIGEGVDSQPQHF. The CDR3 DNA is TGTGCCAGTAGTATAGGGGAGGGGGTCGATTCTCAGCCCCAGCATTTT.

This rearrangement joins TRBV6-5 to TRBJ1-6, with TRBD1 matching 7 bases. The V gene end was trimmed by 4 bases and the J gene end by 7 bases; junction bases not matched to a gene: 4. Germline CDR1 MNHEY, CDR2 SVGAGI. This CDR3 is built from 14 residues. The CDR3 region is CASSLDRSNSPLHF. The CDR3 coding sequence is TGTGCCAGCAGTTTGGACAGGTCGAATTCACCCCTCCACTTT.

The CDR3 DNA sequence: TGTGCCAGCTCACAAGGGGATGCGGCTGAAGCTTTCTTT. This encodes CASSQGDAAEAFF. This chain joins TRBV18 and TRBJ1-1; perhaps TRBD1 as D (5 bases). Trimming took 4 bases from V and 6 from J, leaving 12 bases between them. CDR1 is KGHSH and CDR2 is LQKENI in the germline V gene. The CDR3 contains 13 residues.

The chain has TRBV7-9 and TRBJ2-3; 9 nucleotides line up with TRBD2. The V and J ends lost 2 bases and 5 bases, in that order; junction bases with no gene match: 8. CDR3 length: 16 residues. Germline V lookup: CDR1 SEHNR, CDR2 FQNEAQ (reference sequence). CDR3 loop: CASSLSLAGLGDTQYF. The CDR3 nucleotides read TGTGCCAGCAGCTTAAGCCTAGCGGGGCTGGGAGATACGCAGTATTTT. Based on the CDR3 plus reference TRBV7-9 and TRBJ2-3, the full variable domain is DTGVSQNPRHKITKRGQNVTFRCDPISEHNRLYWYRQTLGQGPEFLTYFQNEAQLEKSRLLSDRFSAERPKGSFSTLEIQRTEQGDSAMYLCASSLSLAGLGDTQYFGPGTRLTVL.

The chain employs TRBV3-1 (or the pseudogene TRBV3-2) and TRBJ1-1; a possible D gene is TRBD1 (6 bases). The germline V gene has CDR1 LGHDT and CDR2 YNNKEL (reference sequence). Trimming removed 0 bases from V and 9 bases from J, with 11 bases in between. This CDR3 spans 13 amino acids. This CDR3 reads CASSQDYRDKAFF. In DNA form, the CDR3 reads TGTGCCAGCAGCCAAGATTACAGGGATAAAGCTTTCTTT.

This sequence joins TRBV6-2 or TRBV6-3 and TRBJ1-1; D possibly corresponds to TRBD1 (6 bases). Germline CDR1 is MNHEY and CDR2 is SVGEGT. V lost 3 bases to trimming and J lost 0 bases, with 11 bases between them. This CDR3 comprises 15 residues. The CDR3 is CASSYPGHLNTEAFF. The CDR3 nucleotides read TGTGCCAGCAGTTATCCGGGACATCTGAACACTGAAGCTTTCTTT.

The table lists this clone with a count of one. The chain has TRBV12-3 or TRBV12-4 and TRBJ1-2, with D possibly being TRBD1 (5 bases). The CDR3 has 13 amino acids. V gave up 1 base and J gave up 2 bases, with 5 bases separating them. CDR3 protein: CASSLDRNYGYTF. CDR3 DNA sequence: TGTGCCAGCAGTTTAGACAGGAACTATGGCTACACCTTC.

This clone was detected only a few times. In the same sample, other DNA sequences code for this CDR3. This chain links TRBV12-3 or TRBV12-4 with TRBJ1-1; possibly TRBD1 for D (5 bases). Trimming removed 3 bases from V and 5 bases from J, with 7 bases in between. The CDR3 extends over 12 amino acids. DNA for the CDR3: TGTGCCAGCAGTTTCCCAGGGACTGAAGCTTTCTTT. This codes for CASSFPGTEAFF.

In nucleotides, the CDR3 is TGTGCCTGGAGCCGGGGAAGAGCCTACGAGCAGTACTTC. Translated: CAWSRGRAYEQYF. The chain recombines TRBV30 with TRBJ2-7; a possible D gene is TRBD2 (5 bases). Trimming took 3 bases from V and 2 from J, leaving 11 bases between them. CDR1 GTSNPN and CDR2 SVGIG come from the germline V gene (reference sequence). CDR3 length: 13 residues.

This rearrangement joins TRBV7-8 to TRBJ2-5; 10 nucleotides align to TRBD2. The germline CDR1 and CDR2 sequences are SGHVS and FQNEAQ. The CDR3 loop spans 17 amino acids. The J segment lost 3 bases and the V segment lost 0 bases, leaving 7 bases of the junction unmatched. CDR3 residues: CASSLAYSSGGKETQYF. CDR3 nucleotides: TGTGCCAGCAGCTTAGCATATTCTAGCGGGGGTAAAGAGACCCAGTACTTC.

The rearrangement joins TRBV18 to TRBJ1-1, with a tentative D call TRBD1 (6 bases). Trimming cost V 2 bases and J 1 base, with 11 bases left between them. Per germline, CDR1 KGHSH and CDR2 LQKENI. This CDR3 is built from 15 residues. As DNA, the CDR3 is TGTGCCAGCTCACCAGGGGACACCCGGAACACTGAAGCTTTCTTT. It yields the protein CASSPGDTRNTEAFF.

The J gene is TRBJ2-7, the V gene TRBV27, with 11 nucleotides matching TRBD1. V shed 5 bases and J 2 bases; nucleotides not matched to a gene: 8. This CDR3 spans 16 amino acids. The V gene's germline CDR1 is MNHEY and CDR2 SMNVEV (reference sequence). CDR3 protein: CASSPLGQGVTYEQYF. CDR3 in DNA: TGTGCCAGCAGTCCCTTGGGACAGGGGGTAACCTACGAGCAGTACTTC.

The chain links TRBV7-2 to TRBJ2-7; 11 positions agree with TRBD1. Germline CDR1 reads SGHTA; CDR2 reads FQGNSA. The CDR3 spans 14 residues. V shed 2 bases, J shed 6 bases, and the junction held 3 bases outside the gene matches. This CDR3 reads CASSLLGQGGEQYF. Written as DNA, the CDR3 is TGTGCCAGCAGCTTACTGGGACAGGGGGGCGAGCAGTACTTC.